The 14 T cell receptor beta chains below all came from one sample that was sequenced in a study of T cells in Graves' hyperthyroidism and ophthalmopathy. Researchers took RNA transcripts and amplified the TCR beta CDR3 regions from them. Carried out on the TCR CDR3, a first-round RT-PCR used the HTBI primer set. MiXCR was run by TCRdb on the multiplex PCR reads, yielding one entry per CDR3 protein. The sample records about 270,000 distinct CDR3 sequences, roughly 15% being singletons. Sequences were obtained from blood. The receptors derive from a woman aged 45 to 65 with Graves' hyperthyroidism that later progressed to Graves' ophthalmopathy.

At least ten counts were recorded for this clonotype. This sequence joins TRBV6-2 or TRBV6-3 and TRBJ1-2; a weak D match, TRBD1 (5 bases). This CDR3 is built from 12 residues. Germline V gene data show CDR1 as MNHEY and CDR2 as SVGEGT. The V end was cut by 7 bases, the J end by 7 bases, with 13 bases between. The CDR3 protein is CASKTGVGGYTF. The DNA of the CDR3 is TGTGCCAGCAAAACGGGGGTTGGTGGCTACACCTTC.

This clonotype was counted ten times or more. The rearrangement joins TRBV20-1 to TRBJ1-1; 7 bases fit TRBD1. Germline CDR1 reads DFQATT; CDR2 reads SNEGSKA (reference sequence). The CDR3 covers 14 residues. Losses at the gene ends were 5 bases for V and 5 bases for J; bases not matched to a gene: 11. The DNA of the CDR3 is TGCAGTGCTGACCGGGACAGCCGGGGGACTGAAGCTTTCTTT. Translated, it gives CSADRDSRGTEAFF.

This clonotype was detected ten times or more. The rearrangement uses TRBV10-3 and TRBJ2-7; perhaps TRBD1 as D (6 bases). Germline assignment: CDR1 ENHRY and CDR2 SYGVKD. The CDR3 has 13 residues. The ends were cut back, 3 bases at V and 5 bases at J, with 11 bases in the middle. CDR3 DNA sequence: TGTGCCATCAGTGAACAGGGTCTCGACGAGCAGTACTTC. It yields the protein CAISEQGLDEQYF.

This clonotype was recorded many times. The chain joins TRBV6-5 to TRBJ2-1; TRBD2 might be the D (5 bases). Germline V gene lookup returns CDR1 MNHEY and CDR2 SVGAGI. The CDR3 sequence is 15 residues long. With 1 base removed from V and 6 bases from J, the gap between germline ends came to 13 bases. The CDR3 nucleotides read TGTGCCAGCAGTTACTGGGAGTCGACATCCAATGAGCAGTTCTTC. Encoded protein: CASSYWESTSNEQFF.

This clonotype showed up just a few times. This rearrangement joins TRBV6-2 or TRBV6-3 to TRBJ1-6; TRBD1 matches 7 bases. The V gene end was trimmed by 10 bases and the J gene end by 9 bases; junction bases not matched to a gene: 12. This CDR3 comprises 14 residues. CDR1 and CDR2 (germline): MNHEY, SVGEGT. The CDR3 loop reads CAIVRGQGSSPLHF. The CDR3 nucleotides are TGTGCCATCGTTAGGGGGCAGGGGAGTTCACCCCTCCACTTT.

This clonotype was picked up many times. The chain employs TRBV5-1 and TRBJ2-7; 8 bases align to TRBD2. The trim removed 4 bases at V and 1 base at J, leaving 7 bases unmatched. Germline assignment: CDR1 SGHRS and CDR2 YFSETQ. The CDR3 is 15 residues long. The CDR3 DNA sequence: TGCGCCAGCAGCCGTCGGACTAGCAGTTCCTACGAGCAGTACTTC. Translation gives CASSRRTSSSYEQYF.

This chain joins TRBV28 and TRBJ2-7, with TRBD2 matching over 7 bases. The CDR3 is 15 residues long. V shed 1 base, J shed 6 bases, and the junction held 9 bases outside the gene matches. The germline V gene has CDR1 MDHEN and CDR2 SYDVKM. DNA of the CDR3: TGTGCCAGCAGTTTATTCGCGGGAGACCTTTCCGAGCAGTACTTC. Translating it yields CASSLFAGDLSEQYF.

This clonotype was seen at least ten times. This chain links TRBV30 with TRBJ1-1; 7 positions match TRBD1. Germline values: CDR1 GTSNPN, CDR2 SVGIG (reference sequence). The CDR3 extends over 13 amino acids. Germline trimming cut 0 bases from V and 4 bases from J; bases unmatched to any gene: 2. In DNA, the CDR3 is TGTGCCTGGAGTGTATGGGACAGCACTGAAGCTTTCTTT. Translating it yields CAWSVWDSTEAFF.

The V and J genes are TRBV20-1 and TRBJ2-7, with 10 positions matching TRBD2. The length of the CDR3 is 17 residues. Germline CDR1 and CDR2: DFQATT and SNEGSKA (reference sequence). The junction had 15 bases not matched to a gene; V was cut back by 6 bases and J by 1 base. This CDR3 is CSATIPTSGVTSYEQYF. The CDR3 DNA reads as TGCAGTGCCACCATCCCCACTAGCGGGGTCACGTCCTACGAGCAGTACTTC.

This clonotype was recorded a few times. The rearrangement joins TRBV7-2 to TRBJ2-1; D remains ambiguous. This CDR3 has 12 residues. Trimming took 1 base from V and 9 from J, leaving 7 bases between them. CDR1 is SGHTA and CDR2 is FQGNSA in the germline V gene. CDR3: CASSLGIGEQFF. The CDR3 nucleotides are TGTGCCAGCAGCTTAGGTATTGGTGAGCAGTTCTTC. Using reference TRBV7-2 and TRBJ2-1 for the parts outside the CDR3, the full variable domain is GAGVSQSPSNKVTEKGKDVELRCDPISGHTALYWYRQSLGQGLEFLIYFQGNSAPDKSGLPSDRFSAERTGGSVSTLTIQRTQQEDSAVYLCASSLGIGEQFFGPGTRLTVL.

The sample holds a few counts of this clonotype. The rearrangement joins TRBV5-6 to TRBJ2-6; D ambiguous. Trimming removed 1 base at V and 0 bases at J, with 14 bases between. Germline CDR1 and CDR2: SGHDT and YYEEEE. This CDR3 spans 18 amino acids. The CDR3, as DNA: TGTGCCAGCAGCTTGTTCCCGAGATCTTTCTCTGGGGCCAACGTCCTGACTTTC. It encodes CASSLFPRSFSGANVLTF.

There are many counts of this clonotype. V and J are TRBV27 and TRBJ1-5; D is unclear. The germline V and J ends were trimmed by 10 bases and 5 bases, with 15 bases remaining between them. Germline V CDR1 and CDR2: MNHEY, SMNVEV (reference sequence). This CDR3 has 13 residues. The DNA of the CDR3 is TGTGCCACCCCGGGTGGGGTTTATCAGCCCCAGCATTTT. This translates into CATPGGVYQPQHF.

The chain couples TRBV28 to TRBJ2-1; 7 nucleotides agree with TRBD2. The CDR3 contains 14 residues. With 6 bases clipped from V and 10 bases from J, the junction kept 12 bases outside the gene matches. Germline loops: CDR1 MDHEN, CDR2 SYDVKM. This CDR3 is CASSFGGGPEEQFF. For the CDR3, the DNA is TGTGCCAGCAGCTTCGGGGGAGGGCCAGAGGAGCAGTTCTTC.

This clonotype showed up many times. The germline gene is not matched at one end of the junction; a read error may be the cause. The rearrangement links TRBV5-1 to TRBJ2-3, with D tentatively TRBD2 (5 bases). The CDR3 totals 13 residues. The germline gives CDR1 SGHRS, CDR2 YFSETQ. CDR3 protein: CASSLGDTDTQYF. The CDR3 DNA sequence: TGTGCTAGCAGCTTAGGCGACACAGATACGCAGTATTTT.